Presented here are 21 T cell receptor beta chains from one specimen sequenced in a study of cytomegalovirus exposure and HLA in healthy donors. PCR amplification relied on 60 Vbeta primers (plus 13 Jbeta primers). Assay used: immunoSEQ multiplex PCR; TCRdb lists only in-frame clones, some missing. The data hold approximately 60,000 clones, with roughly four fifths observed a single time. Sequences were obtained from PBMCs. These receptors all stem from a man in his forties or fifties in good health and CMV-seronegative.

The CDR3 DNA reads as TGTGCCACCCAGGCAGGGTATAATGAAAAACTGTTTTTT. This codes for CATQAGYNEKLFF. The rearrangement joins TRBV10-3 to TRBJ1-4, with TRBD1 as a possible D gene (5 bases). This CDR3 is built from 13 residues. V dropped 10 bases and J dropped 4 bases, with 13 bases sitting between them. Germline V gene lookup returns CDR1 ENHRY and CDR2 SYGVKD.

This rearrangement joins TRBV5-4 to TRBJ1-6, with D perhaps TRBD1 (5 bases). CDR1 is SGHNT and CDR2 is YYREEE in the germline V gene (reference sequence). Trimming removed 7 bases at V and 9 bases at J, with 11 bases between. The CDR3 spans 12 residues. CDR3 residues: CASGALGSPLHF. CDR3 coding DNA: TGTGCCAGCGGGGCTTTAGGTTCACCCCTCCACTTT.

This clone was seen more than once but under ten times. V is TRBV25-1 and J is TRBJ1-1; the D gene is possibly TRBD1 (6 bases). CDR3 length: 14 amino acids. Germline CDR1 is MGHDK and CDR2 is SYGVNS. V lost 2 bases to trimming and J lost 0 bases, with 7 bases between them. In DNA form, the CDR3 reads TGTGCCAGCAGTGAAGGGGACATGAACACTGAAGCTTTCTTT. This gives the protein CASSEGDMNTEAFF.

The chain uses TRBV9 and TRBJ1-6; D is perhaps TRBD1 (5 bases). V lost 0 bases and J 0 bases, leaving 13 bases between the germline ends. The CDR3 length is 18 residues. Germline loops: CDR1 SGDLS, CDR2 YYNGEE. CDR3 coding DNA: TGTGCCAGCAGCGTAGGCAGGGCAGACAGCTCCTATAATTCACCCCTCCACTTT. It specifies CASSVGRADSSYNSPLHF.

The V and J genes are TRBV7-8 and TRBJ2-2; 9 nucleotides align to TRBD2. The V gene end was trimmed by 6 bases and the J gene end by 1 base; junction bases not matched to a gene: 3. Germline-derived CDR1 and CDR2 are SGHVS and FQNEAQ. This CDR3 is 15 amino acids long. The CDR3: CASSASGENTGELFF. Written as DNA, the CDR3 is TGTGCCAGCAGTGCTAGCGGGGAGAACACCGGGGAGCTGTTTTTT.

The gene calls are TRBV11-2 and TRBJ2-5; TRBD2 is a possible D gene (6 bases). The DNA end favors TRBJ2-7, so the J call may be wrong. The germline V gene has CDR1 SGHAT and CDR2 FQNNGV. The CDR3 runs to 14 residues. CDR3 region: CASSLDGSSYEQYF. CDR3 nucleotide sequence: TGTGCCAGCAGCTTAGACGGGAGCTCCTACGAGCAGTACTTC.

The genes are TRBV7-6 and TRBJ2-2; D might be TRBD2 (5 bases). Trimming removed 3 bases at V and 5 bases at J, with 7 bases between. Germline loops: CDR1 SGHVS, CDR2 FNYEAQ. This CDR3 region has 13 residues. CDR3 amino acids: CASSFGETGELFF. The CDR3 coding sequence is TGTGCCAGCAGCTTCGGGGAAACCGGGGAGCTGTTTTTT. Full variable domain (remainder filled in from reference TRBV7-6 and TRBJ2-2): GAGVSQSPRYKVTKRGQDVALRCDPISGHVSLYWYRQALGQGPEFLTYFNYEAQQDKSGLPNDRFSAERPEGSISTLTIQRTEQRDSAMYRCASSFGETGELFFGEGSRLTVL.

The table lists this clone with a count of one. The chain carries TRBV4-2 and TRBJ1-2, with 11 bases identical to TRBD1. V lost 0 bases to trimming and J lost 4 bases; unmatched junction nucleotides: 1. The CDR3 sequence is 15 residues long. Germline V gives CDR1 LGHNA, CDR2 YNFKEQ. CDR3: CASSQEGQGGYGYTF. The CDR3 coding sequence is TGTGCCAGCAGCCAAGAGGGACAGGGGGGCTATGGCTACACCTTC.

This chain joins TRBV5-4 and TRBJ2-1, with D perhaps TRBD2 (6 bases). Germline V gene lookup returns CDR1 SGHNT and CDR2 YYREEE (reference sequence). This CDR3 contains 13 residues. Trimming removed 1 base from V and 6 bases from J, with 8 bases in between. The CDR3 coding sequence is TGTGCCAGCAGCTTGACTAGCCTCAATGAGCAGTTCTTC. This encodes CASSLTSLNEQFF.

This clone was detected only a few times. This chain links TRBV6-1 with TRBJ2-7; 7 nucleotides match TRBD1. The J segment lost 7 bases and the V segment lost 4 bases, leaving 7 bases of the junction unmatched. CDR1 MNHNS and CDR2 SASEGT come from the germline V gene. The CDR3 runs to 13 residues. The CDR3 region is CASSVDRVGEQYV. The CDR3 coding sequence is TGTGCCAGCAGTGTTGACAGGGTTGGAGAGCAGTACGTC.

This clone appeared a few times. The CDR3 nucleotides read TGTGCCAGCAGTTACTTTGGCAGGGCGAACACTGAAGCTTTCTTT. This gives the protein CASSYFGRANTEAFF. The chain couples TRBV6-5 to TRBJ1-1, with D maybe TRBD1 (5 bases). Germline CDR1 MNHEY, CDR2 SVGAGI. The CDR3 totals 15 residues. V shed 1 base and J shed 1 base, with 10 bases lying between them.

The CDR3 spells CAVGEATIFF. The CDR3, as DNA: TGTGCCGTAGGGGAAGCAACAATCTTCTTT. The V gene is TRBV19, the J gene TRBJ1-1; the D gene is possibly TRBD1 (5 bases). This CDR3 is built from 10 residues. Looked up from germline, CDR1 is LNHDA and CDR2 is SQIVND (reference sequence). V lost 11 bases, J lost 14 bases, and 18 bases lay in between.

The CDR3 DNA sequence: TGTGCCAGCAGTTATATCCCAGGGCAGGGGGAAGAGACCCAGTACTTC. Translation gives CASSYIPGQGEETQYF. The chain carries TRBV6-5 and TRBJ2-5; 7 nucleotides match TRBD1. The trim removed 3 bases at V and 3 bases at J, leaving 10 bases unmatched. CDR3 length: 16 amino acids. Germline assignment: CDR1 MNHEY and CDR2 SVGAGI.

The V and J genes are TRBV7-9 and TRBJ2-3, with TRBD2 identical over 8 bases. J was trimmed by 2 bases and V by 5 bases; bases with no gene match: 6. Germline V gene sequence: CDR1 SEHNR, CDR2 FQNEAQ (reference sequence). The CDR3 has 15 residues. CDR3 nucleotides: TGTGCCAGCAGCCCCGCGGGGGGCCTCACAGATACGCAGTATTTT. Translating it yields CASSPAGGLTDTQYF.

The J gene is TRBJ2-3, the V gene TRBV19; TRBD2 might be the D (5 bases). Germline V gene lookup returns CDR1 LNHDA and CDR2 SQIVND (reference sequence). V lost 5 bases and J lost 4, with 16 bases in between. The CDR3 totals 15 residues. CDR3 nucleotides: TGTGCCAGTAGTCGTACCGGGGTGGGTGCAGATACGCAGTATTTT. It specifies CASSRTGVGADTQYF.

The chain couples TRBV10-3 to TRBJ2-5, with D possibly being TRBD2 (6 bases). The CDR3 consists of 15 residues. V dropped 6 bases and J dropped 1 base, with 15 bases sitting between them. Per germline, CDR1 ENHRY and CDR2 SYGVKD. The CDR3 reads CAISEGPGVQETQYF. The CDR3 nucleotides read TGTGCCATCAGCGAGGGCCCGGGGGTCCAAGAGACCCAGTACTTC.

This chain connects TRBV7-8 to TRBJ2-6; unclear D gene. Germline V gene lookup returns CDR1 SGHVS and CDR2 FQNEAQ. V was shortened by 4 bases and J by 0 bases, with 16 bases between the two germline ends. The CDR3 has 18 residues. CDR3: CASSSRRKDGSGANVLTF. CDR3 DNA sequence: TGTGCCAGCAGCTCTAGGCGGAAAGACGGCTCTGGGGCCAACGTCCTGACTTTC.

V is TRBV9 and J is TRBJ2-7, with 11 positions matching TRBD2. The CDR3 is made up of 17 amino acids. From germline, CDR1 is SGDLS and CDR2 YYNGEE. J gave up 6 bases and V 0 bases, and 11 bases lay outside the gene matches. The CDR3 region is CASSVGIAGGPFFEQYF. In DNA, the CDR3 is TGTGCCAGCAGCGTAGGAATAGCGGGGGGGCCCTTTTTCGAGCAGTACTTC.

This clone came up once. This chain links TRBV5-4 with TRBJ2-3, with D possibly TRBD2 on 5 matching bases. Germline assignment: CDR1 SGHNT and CDR2 YYREEE (reference sequence). CDR3 size: 17 residues. The V gene lost 0 bases and the J gene lost 3 bases, with 17 bases spanning the gap. CDR3 in amino acids: CASSLAGLAITTDTQYF. The CDR3, as DNA: TGTGCCAGCAGCTTGGCCGGGCTAGCCATTACGACAGATACGCAGTATTTT.

This chain connects TRBV5-1 to TRBJ1-1; 9 nucleotides agree with TRBD1. The CDR3 loop spans 15 amino acids. V lost 4 bases and J lost 6; bases outside the gene matches: 10. Germline lookup yields CDR1 SGHRS and CDR2 YFSETQ. The CDR3 region is CASSGTGWLDPEAFF. DNA of the CDR3: TGCGCCAGCAGCGGGACAGGGTGGTTAGACCCTGAAGCTTTCTTT. The whole variable domain, filled in from reference TRBV5-1 and TRBJ1-1, reads KAGVTQTPRYLIKTRGQQVTLSCSPISGHRSVSWYQQTPGQGLQFLFEYFSETQRNKGNFPGRFSGRQFSNSRSEMNVSTLELGDSALYLCASSGTGWLDPEAFFGQGTRLTVV.

This clone was detected only once. The V gene is TRBV29-1, the J gene TRBJ1-4; D unresolved. Germline-derived CDR1 and CDR2 are SQVTM and ANQGSEA. Trimming removed 5 bases at V and 5 bases at J, with 12 bases between. CDR3 length: 13 amino acids. This chain's CDR3 is CSVPEGPNEKLFF. In DNA form, the CDR3 reads TGCAGCGTTCCTGAGGGCCCAAATGAAAAACTGTTTTTT.